This TCR beta chain is from a study of blood T cell repertoires in COVID-19. TCRdb's table, derived via immunoSEQ multiplex PCR, lists solely in-frame clones and lacks some. The top ten clones hold approximately 1.4% of a sample with 200,000 to 250,000 clones, roughly 80% of them seen once. V lost 6 bases and J lost 12; bases outside the gene matches: 7. Per germline, CDR1 MNHEY and CDR2 SVGAGI. The CDR3 extends over 12 amino acids. Sequencing input: PBMCs or T cells enriched from blood (not recorded which). V gene TRBV6-5 combines with J gene TRBJ2-1, with TRBD2 matching over 8 bases. This receptor was identified in a woman in her forties with acute COVID-19. As DNA, the CDR3 is TGTGCCAGCAGCGCAGCGGGAGAAGGGCAGTTCTTC. This codes for CASSAAGEGQFF.